Reported below is one T cell receptor beta chain. Its antigen is still unknown. This entry comes from a study of CD8 T cells in ankylosing spondylitis. General study results and limits: Blood from ankylosing spondylitis patients appeared to carry a characteristic roughly 8-variant TCR beta motif.

TCRdb redid the calling of the 5' RACE reads with MiXCR, one entry per CDR3 protein. The sample consists of some 340,000 distinct CDR3 sequences, approximately 15% of them appearing once. The sequencing sample was made of blood, either unsorted or a sorted T cell fraction (not recorded which). The TCR comes from a male donor with ankylosing spondylitis or in good health (not recorded which).

CDR3 coding DNA: TGTGCCAGCAGTTGCCCCCGAGATCGAGCGGGAGGCGCTTGCAATGAGCAGTTCTTC. Translated, it gives CASSCPRDRAGGACNEQFF. The chain uses TRBV6-5 and TRBJ2-1; TRBD2 matches 9 bases. Trimming took 4 bases from V and 6 from J; bases not matched to a gene: 19. The CDR3 extends over 19 amino acids. In germline, CDR1 is MNHEY, CDR2 SVGAGI.